This is a list of T cell receptor beta chains from one sample in a study of CD8+ T cells in alopecia areata. Profiling relied on immunoSEQ multiplex PCR, and the TCRdb table lists in-frame clones only, not all of them. The sample lists about 190,000 clones, 50% to 60% seen once, with 0.69% in the top ten. The source was CD4+ T cells sorted from blood, collected at week 4, from a patient treated with tofacitinib. Receptors were obtained from a human donor with alopecia areata. CDR3s include the opening cysteine and the closing phenylalanine or tryptophan. The D gene is left open where the match is weak. A row's size may be missing; if present it is once, few, many or a size class.

cdr3_nt,cdr3_aa,j_call,d_call,v_call,clone_size
TGCAGCGTTGAAGCTGGGAAGAACACTGAAGCTTTCTTT,CSVEAGKNTEAFF,TRBJ1-1,-,TRBV29-1,-
TGTGCCAGCAGCTTAGGTCCTAGCACGGATACGCAGTATTTT,CASSLGPSTDTQYF,TRBJ2-3,-,TRBV7-2,once
TGTGCCATCAGTGAGTCCGCGCGCCCAGAGACCCAGTACTTC,CAISESARPETQYF,TRBJ2-5,-,TRBV10-3,-
TGCGCCAGCAGCCGGACTCAACATTTCTACGAGCAGTACTTC,CASSRTQHFYEQYF,TRBJ2-7,-,TRBV4-1,-
TGTGCCAGCAGCTCGACAGGGAATAGGGACCAGCCCCAGCATTTT,CASSSTGNRDQPQHF,TRBJ1-5,TRBD1,TRBV7-9,-
TGCGCCAGCAGCCGAGTCCCGGGACAGGGGATGAACACTGAAGCTTTCTTT,CASSRVPGQGMNTEAFF,TRBJ1-1,TRBD1,TRBV4-1,-
TGCAGCGTTGAAGAGTCCACAGGGAGTGCCCAGCATTTT,CSVEESTGSAQHF,TRBJ1-5,-,TRBV29-1,once
TGTGCCAGCAGAGGGACAGCGAACACTGAAGCTTTCTTT,CASRGTANTEAFF,TRBJ1-1,TRBD1,TRBV6-4,many
TGTGCCAGCAGTCGAGGACAGGGTCTGAAGACCCAGTACTTC,CASSRGQGLKTQYF,TRBJ2-5,TRBD1,TRBV7-2,once
TGTGCCTGGAGTGTGGACGCCGGAACTGAAAAACTGTTTTTT,CAWSVDAGTEKLFF,TRBJ1-4,-,TRBV30,few
TGTGCCAGCTCACGGGGCGACAGCTCCTACAATGAGCAGTTCTTC,CASSRGDSSYNEQFF,TRBJ2-1,-,TRBV18,-
TGCAGCGTCACCTCGGGGGGGGTTGGAACCCAGTACTTC,CSVTSGGVGTQYF,TRBJ2-5,TRBD2,TRBV29-1,-
TGTGCCAGCAGCTTTATGATCCGGGCTGAAGCTTTCTTT,CASSFMIRAEAFF,TRBJ1-1,-,TRBV7-2,-
TGTGCCAGCAGCCCGTCGACCGAGTATCAGCCCCAGCATTTT,CASSPSTEYQPQHF,TRBJ1-5,-,TRBV9,many
TGCGCCAGCAGCCAAGATTTAACTAGGGGGTACAATGAGCAGTTCTTC,CASSQDLTRGYNEQFF,TRBJ2-1,-,TRBV4-1,-
TGCAGTGCTAGGCAGGGTTACGAGCAGTACTTC,CSARQGYEQYF,TRBJ2-7,-,TRBV20-1,-
TGCAGCGTGGGCCGGGGGGCTAGCGCGAACACCGGGGAGCTGTTTTTT,CSVGRGASANTGELFF,TRBJ2-2,-,TRBV29-1,-
TGTGCCAGCAGCGGCTCCGGGACTAGTTATGAGACCCAGTACTTC,CASSGSGTSYETQYF,TRBJ2-5,TRBD2,TRBV9,-
TGTGCCAGCCAAGGGGTCGGCAATCAGCCCCAGCATTTT,CASQGVGNQPQHF,TRBJ1-5,-,TRBV2,-
TGTGCCAGCAGGCGAGACAGTAGTAGCAATCAGCCCCAGCATTTT,CASRRDSSSNQPQHF,TRBJ1-5,-,TRBV7-2,many
TGTGCCAGCAGTAAGCGGAGGGCGGACAATGAGCAGTTCTTC,CASSKRRADNEQFF,TRBJ2-1,-,TRBV25-1,-
TGTGCCAGCGGGGACAGGGTCACCGGGGAGCTGTTTTTT,CASGDRVTGELFF,TRBJ2-2,TRBD1,TRBV7-9,-
TGTGCCTGGACCCGATCAGGGGGCAAGGATACGCAGTATTTT,CAWTRSGGKDTQYF,TRBJ2-3,TRBD1,TRBV30,once
TGTGCCTGGGGAGGGAGGGCTGAAGCTTTCTTT,CAWGGRAEAFF,TRBJ1-1,-,TRBV30,-
TGCGCCAGCAGCCGGACAGGGATCACTGAAGCTTTCTTT,CASSRTGITEAFF,TRBJ1-1,TRBD1,TRBV4-3,few
TGTGCCAGCAGCTTAGGAACCGGAGGGCGCCCTGGGGCCAACGTCCTGACTTTC,CASSLGTGGRPGANVLTF,TRBJ2-6,-,TRBV7-2,once
TGTGCCAGCAGTGGGGATCGAACGGGACAGCGGAACACTGAAGCTTTCTTT,CASSGDRTGQRNTEAFF,TRBJ1-1,TRBD1,TRBV25-1,-
TGTGCCAGCTCACCGCCGACAGGGGCGAGAAACGAGCAGTACTTC,CASSPPTGARNEQYF,TRBJ2-7,TRBD1,TRBV18,few
TGTGCCTGGAGAGACGGAAGAGGCTACACCTTC,CAWRDGRGYTF,TRBJ1-2,-,TRBV30,-
TGTGCCAGCAGTGAATACGCAGGGTTCAACTATGGCTACACCTTC,CASSEYAGFNYGYTF,TRBJ1-2,-,TRBV25-1,-
TGCAGCGGCGACTCCTATCCCTACAATGAGCAGTTCTTC,CSGDSYPYNEQFF,TRBJ2-1,-,TRBV29-1,-
TGTGCCAGCAGCCAAGCGCGAGGGCGGGAGCGGTACTTC,CASSQARGRERYF,TRBJ2-7,TRBD2,TRBV14,-
TGTGCCAGCAGTGAACGCCGTTATGGCTACACCTTC,CASSERRYGYTF,TRBJ1-2,-,TRBV2,-
TGCGCCAGCAGCTCGGGACTAGCGGGAGACACTGAGCAGTTCTTC,CASSSGLAGDTEQFF,TRBJ2-1,TRBD2,TRBV5-1,-
TGTGCCAGCAGCTCCGAGACCCAGTACTTC,CASSSETQYF,TRBJ2-5,-,TRBV7-2,-
TGTGCCAGCACGGCCCTCACGGTCGCGGGAGTAGAGACCCAGTACTTC,CASTALTVAGVETQYF,TRBJ2-5,TRBD2,TRBV7-9,-
TGTGCCAGCAGCTTAGGCGGCCCCGGGGAGCTGTTTTTT,CASSLGGPGELFF,TRBJ2-2,-,TRBV5-8,few
TGCGCCAGCAGCTTGCGGCTAGCCGAATACAATGAGCAGTTCTTC,CASSLRLAEYNEQFF,TRBJ2-1,-,TRBV5-1,-
TGCGCCAGCAGTGCGGGTCCCAACACCGGGGAGCTGTTTTTT,CASSAGPNTGELFF,TRBJ2-2,-,TRBV5-1,-
TGCAGCGTACGACTAGGGGGGCGCACCGGGGAGCTGTTTTTT,CSVRLGGRTGELFF,TRBJ2-2,-,TRBV29-1,-